One T cell receptor beta chain is described in this entry. These data are taken from a study of blood T cell repertoires in COVID-19. Study-level background: The United States, Italy and Spain provided the acute and convalescent COVID-19 samples. Sample material is recorded as cDNA or gDNA derived from T cells, B-cell-depleted T cells, or PBMCs.

Original handling: Amplified reference gene primers provided the basis for estimating nucleated cell counts. Assay: immunoSEQ multiplex PCR; the TCRdb copy retains only in-frame clones and omits some. That table furnishes V, J and clone size, whereas the DNA furnished D and trimming. The table has 200,000 to 250,000 clones, 86% seen once; the top ten hold roughly 3.4%. Living in under 30 US areas, the participants were between about 18 and 100 years of age. Source material: PBMCs or T cells enriched from blood (not recorded which). The clonotype comes from a woman aged 35 to 49 with acute COVID-19.

DNA for the CDR3: TGTGCCAGTAGTAACACGGACAGGCATGAGCAGTTCTTC. Translated: CASSNTDRHEQFF. The genes are TRBV19 and TRBJ2-1, with TRBD1 identical over 7 bases. V was clipped by 4 bases and J by 8 bases; unmatched bases: 5. Germline CDR1 is LNHDA and CDR2 is SQIVND (reference sequence). The CDR3 contains 13 residues.